Listed here are 8 T cell receptor beta chains from one sample, sequenced in a study of sequential checkpoint blockade in melanoma. Some clones are missing from TCRdb's copy, which holds only in-frame ones; the method was immunoSEQ multiplex PCR. The sample contains about 37,000 clones, roughly 86% of which appear only once. Treatment described: randomized to nivolumab then ipilimumab (arm A) or the reverse (arm B). The sample in question was CD8+ T cells sorted from blood (inferred from file names), obtained from a patient given nivolumab and ipilimumab in sequence. The receptors come from a human donor with melanoma.

This sequence joins TRBV28 and TRBJ2-2; tentatively, D is TRBD2 (6 bases). Trimming removed 4 bases from V and 7 bases from J, with 7 bases in between. The CDR3 length is 12 residues. Germline CDR1 is MDHEN and CDR2 is SYDVKM. The CDR3 DNA follows: TGTGCCAGCAGTTCCGGGGGCGGGGAGCTGTTTTTT. This sequence encodes CASSSGGGELFF.

This chain joins TRBV6-6 and TRBJ1-2; TRBD1 might be the D (6 bases). The V gene's germline CDR1 is MNHNY and CDR2 SVGAGI (reference sequence). The CDR3 totals 13 residues. V dropped 5 bases and J dropped 4 bases, with 11 bases sitting between them. The CDR3 bases are TGTGCCAGCAGTGCGGACAGCCTCTATGGCTACACCTTC. Encoded protein: CASSADSLYGYTF.

The rearrangement joins TRBV7-9 to TRBJ1-6, with a tentative D call TRBD1 (6 bases). Germline V gives CDR1 SEHNR, CDR2 FQNEAQ (reference sequence). The CDR3 has 15 residues. The ends were cut back, 1 base at V and 7 bases at J, with 11 bases in the middle. The CDR3 is CASSLDGGGNSPLHF. The CDR3 region has the DNA TGTGCCAGCAGCTTAGATGGGGGGGGCAATTCACCCCTCCACTTT. The whole variable domain, filled in from reference TRBV7-9 and TRBJ1-6, reads DTGVSQNPRHKITKRGQNVTFRCDPISEHNRLYWYRQTLGQGPEFLTYFQNEAQLEKSRLLSDRFSAERPKGSFSTLEIQRTEQGDSAMYLCASSLDGGGNSPLHFGNGTRLTVT.

This chain joins TRBV13 and TRBJ2-7; 7 bases are a match to TRBD2. Per the germline V gene, CDR1 is PRHDT and CDR2 is FYEKMQ (reference sequence). The CDR3 is 13 amino acids. V lost 5 bases to trimming and J lost 4 bases; unmatched junction nucleotides: 5. In DNA, the CDR3 is TGTGCCAGCAGCAACTGGGGGGGATACGAGCAGTACTTC. Its protein product is CASSNWGGYEQYF.

V usage is TRBV5-4 and J usage is TRBJ2-1, with TRBD1 identical over 10 bases. Germline assignment: CDR1 SGHNT and CDR2 YYREEE (reference sequence). The CDR3 is 14 residues long. V trimming: 4 bases; J trimming: 4 bases; junction bases outside the gene matches: 2. The DNA of the CDR3 is TGTGCCAGCAGCGCGGGACAGGGGTACAATGAGCAGTTCTTC. This translates into CASSAGQGYNEQFF.

The CDR3 loop reads CASSVEREGGEQYF. The CDR3 coding sequence is TGTGCCAGCAGCGTAGAGCGGGAGGGAGGGGAGCAGTACTTC. This chain links TRBV9 with TRBJ2-7, with 10 bases lining up with TRBD2. Germline loops: CDR1 SGDLS, CDR2 YYNGEE. The length of the CDR3 is 14 residues. Trimming removed 0 bases from V and 7 bases from J; junction bases left unmatched: 4.

This rearrangement joins TRBV6-5 to TRBJ1-5; 7 nucleotides line up with TRBD1. This CDR3 is 13 amino acids long. V dropped 6 bases and J dropped 7; count of bases not matched to a gene: 6. CDR1 is MNHEY, CDR2 SVGAGI, per germline. The CDR3 protein is CASSPTGFQPQHF. The CDR3 bases are TGTGCCAGCAGCCCGACAGGGTTCCAGCCCCAGCATTTT.

This clone has only a few counts. Other DNA sequences in the sample encode the same CDR3. The chain joins TRBV7-2 to TRBJ2-7; 8 nucleotides align to TRBD2. Germline CDR1 and CDR2: SGHTA and FQGNSA. This CDR3 is built from 13 residues. V lost 5 bases to trimming and J lost 2 bases; unmatched junction nucleotides: 2. The CDR3 DNA follows: TGTGCCAGCAGCCCGGGAGGGACCTACGAGCAGTACTTC. It codes for CASSPGGTYEQYF. Using reference TRBV7-2 and TRBJ2-7 for the parts outside the CDR3, the full variable domain is GAGVSQSPSNKVTEKGKDVELRCDPISGHTALYWYRQSLGQGLEFLIYFQGNSAPDKSGLPSDRFSAERTGGSVSTLTIQRTQQEDSAVYLCASSPGGTYEQYFGPGTRLTVT.